The next 14 T cell receptor beta chains were all read from a single sample in a study of T-cell memory formation after mild COVID-19. TCRdb re-derived calls from the 5' RACE reads in MiXCR, one entry per CDR3 protein. The sample has 350,000 or so distinct CDR3 sequences; roughly 19% are singletons. The source material was PBMCs or a T cell subset sorted from them (not recorded which). These receptors came from a man aged 18-30 years who had mild COVID-19 (a few samples of this study predate the infection). Cell type and time point are not known.

Ten or more counts support this clonotype. This sequence joins TRBV5-1 and TRBJ2-6, with D unclear. The CDR3 runs 16 residues. The germline V gene encodes CDR1 SGHRS and CDR2 YFSETQ. Trimming stripped 4 bases from V and 0 bases from J, with 11 bases between. The CDR3 nucleotides are TGCGCCAGCAGCGCATTAGGCGTCTCTGGGGCCAACGTCCTGACTTTC. Its translation is CASSALGVSGANVLTF.

This clonotype appeared many times. The CDR3 loop reads CASSFAGHSYEQYV. As DNA, the CDR3 is TGTGCCAGCAGTTTCGCGGGACACTCCTACGAGCAGTACGTC. The chain employs TRBV28 and TRBJ2-7; either TRBD1 or TRBD2 may supply D (6 bases each). V lost 3 bases, J lost 0 bases, and 9 bases lay in between. The CDR3 has 14 amino acids. CDR1 and CDR2 from the germline V gene are MDHEN and SYDVKM.

The J gene is TRBJ2-7, the V gene TRBV5-1, with D maybe TRBD2 (7 bases). CDR1 and CDR2 (germline): SGHRS, YFSETQ. The CDR3 is 16 amino acids. V was pared by 0 bases and J by 1 base, with 14 bases between. The CDR3 spells CASSLAGGGGSYEQYF. The CDR3 DNA is TGCGCCAGCAGCTTGGCGGGGGGCGGAGGTTCCTACGAGCAGTACTTC.

DNA for the CDR3: TGTGCCAGCAGTTACGCCGACTACGAGCAGTACGTC. It yields the protein CASSYADYEQYV. The rearrangement joins TRBV5-5 to TRBJ2-7, with D unclear. The CDR3 runs 12 residues. Trimming cost V 5 bases and J 3 bases, with 9 bases left between them. Germline CDR1 is SGHKS and CDR2 is YYEKEE (reference sequence).

The sample holds a few counts of this clonotype. V and J are TRBV9 and TRBJ2-3, with D unclear. The ends were cut back, 1 base at V and 0 bases at J, with 9 bases in the middle. The CDR3 loop spans 15 amino acids. Per germline, CDR1 SGDLS and CDR2 YYNGEE. The CDR3: CASSVNGISTDTQYF. The CDR3 region has the DNA TGTGCCAGCAGCGTAAACGGCATAAGCACAGATACGCAGTATTTT.

This clonotype was recorded a few times. The chain combines TRBV5-1 with TRBJ2-7, with D possibly TRBD1 on 5 matching bases. This CDR3 has 14 amino acids. V was cut by 1 base and J by 5 bases, with 13 bases left in between. CDR1 is SGHRS and CDR2 is YFSETQ in the germline V gene. The CDR3 DNA sequence: TGCGCCAGCAGCTTGATCCAGGGATTCCACGAGCAGTACTTC. This gives the protein CASSLIQGFHEQYF.

This clonotype was observed a few times. The chain combines TRBV12-3 or TRBV12-4 with TRBJ2-2, with D maybe TRBD2 (6 bases). The V gene lost 5 bases and the J gene lost 7 bases, with 14 bases spanning the gap. The CDR3 length is 14 residues. CDR3 nucleotides: TGTGCCAGCAGTACAAGGACTACCGGCGGGGAGCTGTTTTTT. Amino acids: CASSTRTTGGELFF.

The genes are TRBV12-3 or TRBV12-4 and TRBJ1-3, with TRBD1 matching 9 bases. With V trimmed by 4 bases and J by 3 bases, 4 bases remained unmatched. The CDR3 has 15 amino acids. CDR3 in amino acids: CASSWTGADGNTIYF. Here the CDR3 DNA reads TGTGCCAGCAGTTGGACAGGGGCGGATGGAAACACCATATATTTT.

The sample holds a few counts of this clonotype. The rearrangement uses TRBV30 and TRBJ2-5; 7 nucleotides match TRBD2. The V gene end was trimmed by 4 bases and the J gene end by 2 bases; junction bases not matched to a gene: 1. This CDR3 has 12 amino acids. Per germline, CDR1 GTSNPN and CDR2 SVGIG (reference sequence). DNA for the CDR3: TGTGCCTGGAAGGGAGGGCAAGAGACCCAGTACTTC. It specifies CAWKGGQETQYF.

The table lists this clonotype with a few counts. The rearrangement joins TRBV11-3 to TRBJ2-2; D possibly matches TRBD1 or TRBD2 (5 bases each). The CDR3 runs to 16 residues. Per the germline V gene, CDR1 is SGHNT and CDR2 is YENEEA. Trimming left V 4 bases short and J 7 bases short, with 19 bases between. The chain's CDR3 is CASSSRDVGLDGELFF. The CDR3 DNA follows: TGTGCCAGCAGCTCCCGGGACGTAGGCTTAGACGGGGAGCTGTTTTTT.

This clonotype was detected a few times. The V and J genes are TRBV2 and TRBJ1-4; no firm D call. Germline CDR1 reads SNHLY; CDR2 reads FYNNEI. Trimming left V 9 bases short and J 7 bases short, with 12 bases between. CDR3 length: 12 amino acids. The CDR3 loop reads CASTDSGEKLFF. The CDR3 region has the DNA TGTGCCAGTACCGACTCGGGTGAAAAACTGTTTTTT.

This clonotype was seen a handful of times. The rearrangement joins TRBV7-9 to TRBJ2-3; D call uncertain. Looked up from germline, CDR1 is SEHNR and CDR2 is FQNEAQ (reference sequence). The CDR3 consists of 15 residues. V gave up 5 bases and J gave up 1 base, with 13 bases separating them. DNA of the CDR3: TGTGCCAGCAGCGCTAGACACACGCGCACAGATACGCAGTATTTT. Protein: CASSARHTRTDTQYF.

This clonotype was recorded many times. CDR3 loop: CASSSFRDPPPDTQYF. CDR3 nucleotide sequence: TGTGCCAGCAGCTCCTTCCGGGACCCCCCGCCAGATACGCAGTATTTT. The genes are TRBV11-2 and TRBJ2-3; perhaps D is TRBD1 or TRBD2 (5 bases each). V was pared by 4 bases and J by 4 bases, with 18 bases between. There are 16 residues in the CDR3. Germline V gene sequence: CDR1 SGHAT, CDR2 FQNNGV.

This clonotype was seen a few times. This rearrangement joins TRBV4-2 to TRBJ2-2, with D perhaps TRBD2 (7 bases). The CDR3 totals 13 residues. The germline V and J ends were trimmed by 4 bases and 9 bases, with 12 bases remaining between them. Germline V lookup: CDR1 LGHNA, CDR2 YNFKEQ. CDR3 DNA sequence: TGTGCCAGCAGCCTCCCGGGGGGCCGGGAGCTGTTTTTT. Protein product: CASSLPGGRELFF.